Sequencing of this T cell receptor (beta chain) was carried out in a study of CD8+CD57+ T cells in acquired aplastic anemia. Across the whole study: Isolated CD4+ and CD8+ cells, once sorted, yielded DNA averaging about 3.4 ug. Read counts for CD4+ cells (from healthy donors) averaged roughly 11 million.

Genomic DNA provided the template from which TCR beta VDJ and CDR3 profiles were obtained. TCRdb redid the calling of the reads with MiXCR, one entry per CDR3 protein. The sample shows 400,000 to 450,000 distinct CDR3 sequences, about two thirds of them seen only once. Study-wide results and limits: Patients and healthy controls showed no significant CD8+ Simpson's diversity difference. Between patients and controls, 25 to 35 CD8+ CDR3 sequences were found in common.

V lost 8 bases, J lost 11 bases, and 19 bases lay in between. The CDR3 is 13 residues long. This clonotype was picked up one time. The antigen remains unidentified. Input material: sorted CD4+, CD8+, or CD8+CD57+ T cells (not recorded which) from PBMCs. This TCR came from a human donor in good health, serving as a control. The rearrangement links TRBV12-3 or TRBV12-4 to TRBJ1-5; the D gene is possibly TRBD1 (6 bases). As DNA, the CDR3 is TGTGCCAGCGGGCACACCGGACAGTACACCCAGCATTTT. This sequence encodes CASGHTGQYTQHF.